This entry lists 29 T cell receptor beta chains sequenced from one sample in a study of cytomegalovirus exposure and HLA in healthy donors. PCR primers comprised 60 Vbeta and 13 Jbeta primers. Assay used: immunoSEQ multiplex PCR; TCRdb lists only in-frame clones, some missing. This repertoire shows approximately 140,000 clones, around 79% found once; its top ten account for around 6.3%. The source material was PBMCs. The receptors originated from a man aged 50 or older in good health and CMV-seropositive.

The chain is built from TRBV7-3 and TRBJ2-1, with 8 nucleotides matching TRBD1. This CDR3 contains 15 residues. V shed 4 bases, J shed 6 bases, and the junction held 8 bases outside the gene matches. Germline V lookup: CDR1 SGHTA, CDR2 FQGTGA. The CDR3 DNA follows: TGTGCCAGCAGCTCGACAGGGGCGTGGGGCAATGAGCAGTTCTTC. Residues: CASSSTGAWGNEQFF. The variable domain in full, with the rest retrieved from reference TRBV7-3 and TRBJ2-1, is GAGVSQTPSNKVTEKGKYVELRCDPISGHTALYWYRQSLGQGPEFLIYFQGTGAADDSGLPNDRFFAVRPEGSVSTLKIQRTERGDSAVYLCASSSTGAWGNEQFFGPGTRLTVL.

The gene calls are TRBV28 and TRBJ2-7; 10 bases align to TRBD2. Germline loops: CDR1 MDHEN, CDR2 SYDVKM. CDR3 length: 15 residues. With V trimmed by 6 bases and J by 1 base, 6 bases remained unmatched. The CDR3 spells CASSPSGSLSYEQYF. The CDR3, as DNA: TGTGCCAGCAGCCCTAGCGGGAGTCTTTCCTACGAGCAGTACTTC.

The chain's CDR3 is CASSLDRGYGYTF. The CDR3 nucleotides read TGTGCCAGCAGTTTAGACCGGGGATATGGCTACACCTTC. This chain connects TRBV27 to TRBJ1-2; no clear D gene. V lost 2 bases, J lost 5 bases, and 9 bases lay in between. The CDR3 totals 13 residues. The germline V gene encodes CDR1 MNHEY and CDR2 SMNVEV (reference sequence).

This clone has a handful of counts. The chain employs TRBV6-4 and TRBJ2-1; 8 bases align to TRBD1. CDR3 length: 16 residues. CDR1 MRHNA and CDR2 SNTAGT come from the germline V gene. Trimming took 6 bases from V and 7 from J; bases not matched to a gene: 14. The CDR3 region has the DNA TGTGCCAGCAGCTCTCAATTCGGACAGGGTATGAATGAGCAGTTCTTC. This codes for CASSSQFGQGMNEQFF.

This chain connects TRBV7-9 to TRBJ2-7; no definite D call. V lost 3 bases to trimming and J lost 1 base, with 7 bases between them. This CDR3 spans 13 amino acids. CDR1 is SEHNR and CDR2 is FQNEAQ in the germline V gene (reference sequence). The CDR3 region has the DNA TGTGCCAGCAGCTTTCCTAGTTCCTACGAGCAGTACTTC. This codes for CASSFPSSYEQYF.

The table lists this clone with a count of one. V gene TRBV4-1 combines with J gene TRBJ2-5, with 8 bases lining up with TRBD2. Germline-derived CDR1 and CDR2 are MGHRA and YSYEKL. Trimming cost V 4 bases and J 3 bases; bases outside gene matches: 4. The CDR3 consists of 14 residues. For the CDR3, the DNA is TGCGCCAGCAGCCCCTGGACTAGCAAAGAGACCCAGTACTTC. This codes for CASSPWTSKETQYF.

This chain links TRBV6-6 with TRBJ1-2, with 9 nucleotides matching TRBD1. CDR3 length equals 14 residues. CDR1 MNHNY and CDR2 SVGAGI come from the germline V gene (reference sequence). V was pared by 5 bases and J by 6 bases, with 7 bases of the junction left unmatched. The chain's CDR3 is CASSTIQGADGYTF. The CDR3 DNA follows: TGTGCCAGCAGTACAATACAGGGGGCCGATGGCTACACCTTC.

The CDR3 loop reads CASSGTGGVYEQYF. In DNA form, the CDR3 reads TGTGCCAGCAGCGGGACAGGGGGCGTCTACGAGCAGTACTTC. The genes are TRBV6-5 and TRBJ2-7, with 12 bases identical to TRBD1. The CDR3 runs 14 residues. V trimming: 6 bases; J trimming: 3 bases; junction bases outside the gene matches: 3. CDR1 and CDR2 from the germline V gene are MNHEY and SVGAGI.

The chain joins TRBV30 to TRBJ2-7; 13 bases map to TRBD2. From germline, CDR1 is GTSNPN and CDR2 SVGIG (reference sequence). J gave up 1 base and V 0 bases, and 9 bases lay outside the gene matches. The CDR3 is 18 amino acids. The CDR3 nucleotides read TGTGCCTGGAGTGTACCCCGGACTAGCGGGAGTAGATCCTACGAGCAGTACTTC. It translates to CAWSVPRTSGSRSYEQYF.

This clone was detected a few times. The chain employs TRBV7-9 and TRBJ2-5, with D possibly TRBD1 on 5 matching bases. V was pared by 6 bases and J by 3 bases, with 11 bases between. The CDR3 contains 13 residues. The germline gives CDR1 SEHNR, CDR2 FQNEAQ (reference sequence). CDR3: CASSLTVEETQYF. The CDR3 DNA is TGTGCCAGCAGTTTGACAGTGGAAGAGACCCAGTACTTC.

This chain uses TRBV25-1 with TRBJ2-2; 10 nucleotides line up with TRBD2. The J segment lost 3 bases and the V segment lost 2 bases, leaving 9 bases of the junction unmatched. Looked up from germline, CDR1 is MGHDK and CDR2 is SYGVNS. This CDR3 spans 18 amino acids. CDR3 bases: TGTGCCAGCAGTGAAAGTAGCGGGAGGTCCTATGACACCGGGGAGCTGTTTTTT. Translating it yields CASSESSGRSYDTGELFF. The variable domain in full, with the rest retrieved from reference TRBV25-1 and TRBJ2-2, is EADIYQTPRYLVIGTGKKITLECSQTMGHDKMYWYQQDPGMELHLIHYSYGVNSTEKGDLSSESTVSRIRTEHFPLTLESARPSHTSQYLCASSESSGRSYDTGELFFGEGSRLTVL.

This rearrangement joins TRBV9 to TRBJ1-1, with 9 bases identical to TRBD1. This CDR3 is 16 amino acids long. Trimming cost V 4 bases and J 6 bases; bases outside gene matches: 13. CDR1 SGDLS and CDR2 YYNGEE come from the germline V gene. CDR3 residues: CASSPLRGGQGAEAFF. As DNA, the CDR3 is TGTGCCAGCAGCCCACTAAGGGGGGGACAGGGCGCTGAAGCTTTCTTT.

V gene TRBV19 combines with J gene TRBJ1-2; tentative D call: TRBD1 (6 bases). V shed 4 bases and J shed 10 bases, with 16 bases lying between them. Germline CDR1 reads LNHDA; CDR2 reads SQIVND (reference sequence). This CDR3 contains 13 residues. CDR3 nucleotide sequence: TGTGCCAGTAGTACAGGGGACATAAATGACTACACCTTC. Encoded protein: CASSTGDINDYTF. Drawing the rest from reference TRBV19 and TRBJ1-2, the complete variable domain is DGGITQSPKYLFRKEGQNVTLSCEQNLNHDAMYWYRQDPGQGLRLIYYSQIVNDFQKGDIAEGYSVSREKKESFPLTVTSAQKNPTAFYLCASSTGDINDYTFGSGTRLTVV.

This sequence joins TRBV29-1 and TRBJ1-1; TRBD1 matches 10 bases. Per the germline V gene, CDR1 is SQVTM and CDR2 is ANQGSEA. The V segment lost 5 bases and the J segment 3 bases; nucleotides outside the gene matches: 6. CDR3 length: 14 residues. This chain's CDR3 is CSVSRTGGDTEAFF. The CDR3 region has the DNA TGCAGCGTTTCCCGGACAGGGGGAGACACTGAAGCTTTCTTT.

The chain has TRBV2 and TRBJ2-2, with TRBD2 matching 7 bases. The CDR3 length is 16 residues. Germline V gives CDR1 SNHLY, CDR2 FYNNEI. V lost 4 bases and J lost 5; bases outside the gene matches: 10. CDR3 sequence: CASSVIAGVRTGELFF. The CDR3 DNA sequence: TGTGCCAGCAGTGTAATCGCGGGGGTCCGAACCGGGGAGCTGTTTTTT.

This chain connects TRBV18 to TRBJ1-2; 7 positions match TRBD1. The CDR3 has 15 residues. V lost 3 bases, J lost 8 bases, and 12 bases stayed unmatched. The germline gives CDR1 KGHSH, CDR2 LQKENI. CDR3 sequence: CASSPPGQLMQGYTF. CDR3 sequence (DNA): TGTGCCAGCTCACCGCCGGGACAGTTGATGCAAGGCTACACCTTC. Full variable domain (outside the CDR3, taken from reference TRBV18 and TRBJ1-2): NAGVMQNPRHLVRRRGQEARLRCSPMKGHSHVYWYRQLPEEGLKFMVYLQKENIIDESGMPKERFSAEFPKEGPSILRIQQVVRGDSAAYFCASSPPGQLMQGYTFGSGTRLTVV.

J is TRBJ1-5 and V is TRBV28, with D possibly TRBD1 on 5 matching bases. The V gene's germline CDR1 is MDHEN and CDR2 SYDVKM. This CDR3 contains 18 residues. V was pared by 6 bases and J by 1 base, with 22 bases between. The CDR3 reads CASSFGTVREGSNQPQHF. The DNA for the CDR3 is TGTGCCAGCAGCTTCGGGACGGTACGGGAGGGGAGCAATCAGCCCCAGCATTTT.

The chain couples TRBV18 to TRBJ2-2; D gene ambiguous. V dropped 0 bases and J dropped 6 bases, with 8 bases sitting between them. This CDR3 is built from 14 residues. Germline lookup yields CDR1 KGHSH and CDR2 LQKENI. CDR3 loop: CASSPPNEAGELFF. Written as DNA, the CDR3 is TGTGCCAGCTCACCACCAAACGAGGCCGGGGAGCTGTTTTTT.

The CDR3 nucleotides are TGCGCCAGCAGCCAAGATGGGACTCCTAAAGGGGAGCAGTTCTTC. Translation gives CASSQDGTPKGEQFF. This chain uses TRBV4-1 with TRBJ2-1, with TRBD2 as a possible D gene (6 bases). The CDR3 covers 15 residues. Trimming pared 0 bases from V and 10 bases from J, leaving 16 bases between. Looked up from germline, CDR1 is MGHRA and CDR2 is YSYEKL.

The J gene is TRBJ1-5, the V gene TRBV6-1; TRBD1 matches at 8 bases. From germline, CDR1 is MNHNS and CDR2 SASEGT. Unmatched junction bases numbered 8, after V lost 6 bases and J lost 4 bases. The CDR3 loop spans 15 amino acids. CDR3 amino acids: CASSGGTGENQPQHF. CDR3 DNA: TGTGCCAGCAGCGGTGGGACAGGAGAAAATCAGCCCCAGCATTTT.

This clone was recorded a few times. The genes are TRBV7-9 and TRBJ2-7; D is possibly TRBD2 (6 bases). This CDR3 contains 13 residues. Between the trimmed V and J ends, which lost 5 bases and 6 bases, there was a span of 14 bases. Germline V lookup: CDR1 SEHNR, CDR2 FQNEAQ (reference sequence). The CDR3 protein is CASSEAGGVEQYF. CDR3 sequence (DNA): TGTGCCAGCAGCGAAGCGGGCGGAGTCGAGCAGTACTTC. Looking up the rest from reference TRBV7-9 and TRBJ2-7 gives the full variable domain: DTGVSQNPRHKITKRGQNVTFRCDPISEHNRLYWYRQTLGQGPEFLTYFQNEAQLEKSRLLSDRFSAERPKGSFSTLEIQRTEQGDSAMYLCASSEAGGVEQYFGPGTRLTVT.

In DNA form, the CDR3 reads TGTGCTAGTGGTCTCACGGAGCAGGATACGCAGTATTTT. This gives the protein CASGLTEQDTQYF. The chain couples TRBV12-5 to TRBJ2-3; D is uncertain. This CDR3 region has 13 residues. V dropped 5 bases and J dropped 6 bases, with 12 bases sitting between them. Per germline, CDR1 LGHNT and CDR2 FRNRAP.

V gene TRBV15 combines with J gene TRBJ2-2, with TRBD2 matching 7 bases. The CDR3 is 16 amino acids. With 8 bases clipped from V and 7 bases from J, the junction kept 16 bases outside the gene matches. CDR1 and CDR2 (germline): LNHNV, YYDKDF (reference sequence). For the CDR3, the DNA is TGTGCCACCTACTACTCCGGGACCGGGAGGTACGGGGAGCTGTTTTTT. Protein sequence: CATYYSGTGRYGELFF.

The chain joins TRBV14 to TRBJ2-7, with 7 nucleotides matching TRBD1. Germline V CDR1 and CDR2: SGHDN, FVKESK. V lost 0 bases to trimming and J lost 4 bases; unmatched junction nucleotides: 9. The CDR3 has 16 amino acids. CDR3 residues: CASSQELQTGRYEQYF. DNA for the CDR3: TGTGCCAGCAGCCAAGAACTTCAGACAGGGCGATACGAGCAGTACTTC.

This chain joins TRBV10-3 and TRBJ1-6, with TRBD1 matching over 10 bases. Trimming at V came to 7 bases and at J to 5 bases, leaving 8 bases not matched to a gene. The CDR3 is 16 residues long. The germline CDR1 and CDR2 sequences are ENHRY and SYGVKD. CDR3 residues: CAIKAGQGTDNSPLHF. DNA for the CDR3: TGTGCCATCAAAGCGGGACAGGGGACGGATAATTCACCCCTCCACTTT.

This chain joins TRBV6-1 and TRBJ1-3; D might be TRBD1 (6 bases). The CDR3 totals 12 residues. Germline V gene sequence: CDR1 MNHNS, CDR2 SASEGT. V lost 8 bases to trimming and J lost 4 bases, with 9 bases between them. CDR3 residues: CASRTDGNTIYF. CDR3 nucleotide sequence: TGTGCCAGCCGGACAGACGGAAACACCATATATTTT.

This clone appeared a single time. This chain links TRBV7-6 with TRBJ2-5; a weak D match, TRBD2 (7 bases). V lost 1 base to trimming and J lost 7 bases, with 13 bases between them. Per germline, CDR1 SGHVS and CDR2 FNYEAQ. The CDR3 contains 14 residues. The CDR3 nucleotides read TGTGCCAGCAGCTTAGTGGGGGGGCCCGGGACCCAGTACTTC. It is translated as CASSLVGGPGTQYF.

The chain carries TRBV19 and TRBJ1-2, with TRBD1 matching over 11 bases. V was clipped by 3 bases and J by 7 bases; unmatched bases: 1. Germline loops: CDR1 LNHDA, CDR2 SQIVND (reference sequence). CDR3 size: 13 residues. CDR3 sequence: CASSIGTGGGYTF. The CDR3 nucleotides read TGTGCCAGTAGTATCGGGACAGGGGGTGGCTACACCTTC. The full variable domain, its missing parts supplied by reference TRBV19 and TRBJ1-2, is DGGITQSPKYLFRKEGQNVTLSCEQNLNHDAMYWYRQDPGQGLRLIYYSQIVNDFQKGDIAEGYSVSREKKESFPLTVTSAQKNPTAFYLCASSIGTGGGYTFGSGTRLTVV.

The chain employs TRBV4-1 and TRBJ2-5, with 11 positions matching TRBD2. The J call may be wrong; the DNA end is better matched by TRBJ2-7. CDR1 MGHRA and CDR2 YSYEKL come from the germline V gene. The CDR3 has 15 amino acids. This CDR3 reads CASSQVSGRDVEQYF. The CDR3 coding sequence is TGCGCCAGCAGCCAGGTTAGCGGGAGGGATGTCGAGCAGTACTTC.